The clone carrying this T cell receptor (beta chain) was seen more than once but under ten times. This specimen belongs to a study of cytomegalovirus exposure and HLA in healthy donors. PCR was performed using 60 Vbeta and 13 Jbeta primers. Measured with immunoSEQ multiplex PCR; TCRdb has only the in-frame clones, and not every one. The sample has about 130,000 clones; approximately 82% are singletons. This sequence originates from a man younger than 30 in good health and CMV-seropositive. Sequencing used PBMCs.

CDR3 sequence reads: CASSSPLRAGREKLFF. The CDR3 DNA is TGTGCCAGCAGCTCCCCCTTGAGAGCGGGGAGGGAAAAACTGTTTTTT. The chain carries TRBV28 and TRBJ1-4, with D hard to call. This CDR3 has 16 amino acids. Trimming cost V 6 bases and J 8 bases, with 22 bases left between them. Germline V gene data show CDR1 as MDHEN and CDR2 as SYDVKM.